These 17 T cell receptor beta chains originate from one sample sequenced in a study of identical twins. TCRdb processed the 5' RACE reads anew with MiXCR; each CDR3 protein has one entry. The sample lists around 1.7 million distinct CDR3 sequences; under 35% were seen once. The sample taken for sequencing was cord blood. Receptors originate from a newborn girl in good health.

As concerns this clonotype: Germline is not matched at one junction end, which may reflect a read error. The chain employs TRBV20-1 and TRBJ1-6; D ambiguous. Germline V gene lookup returns CDR1 DFQATT and CDR2 SNEGSKA (reference sequence). CDR3 size: 14 residues. CDR3 nucleotide sequence: TGCAGTGCTAGACCCCCGGCGGGTAATTCACCCCCCCACTTT. Translated: CSARPPAGNSPPHF.

The chain has TRBV7-6 and TRBJ2-1; 13 bases map to TRBD2. This CDR3 comprises 19 residues. Germline V gives CDR1 SGHVS, CDR2 FNYEAQ. Trimming took 4 bases from V and 7 from J; bases not matched to a gene: 16. The CDR3 loop is CASSSKPSSLAGGWNEQFF. The CDR3 region has the DNA TGTGCCAGCAGCTCCAAACCATCGTCACTAGCGGGAGGGTGGAATGAGCAGTTCTTC.

This chain connects TRBV27 to TRBJ2-1, with TRBD2 matching over 11 bases. V was clipped by 10 bases and J by 1 base; unmatched bases: 6. Germline CDR1 and CDR2: MNHEY and SMNVEV (reference sequence). The CDR3 spans 15 residues. The CDR3 sequence is CATSLAGASYNEQFF. The CDR3 DNA follows: TGTGCCACCTCACTAGCGGGAGCTTCCTACAATGAGCAGTTCTTC.

The chain employs TRBV4-2 and TRBJ2-5; D unclear. The CDR3 runs 15 residues. Per germline, CDR1 LGHNA and CDR2 YNFKEQ. V was cut by 1 base and J by 2 bases, with 11 bases left in between. The CDR3 nucleotides read TGTGCCAGCAGCCAAGTTTCGAGGCCTCAAGAGACCCAGTACTTC. This encodes CASSQVSRPQETQYF.

CDR3 loop: CSADGAANEKLFF. The CDR3 nucleotides read TGCAGTGCGGATGGGGCCGCTAATGAAAAACTGTTTTTT. The chain employs TRBV20-1 and TRBJ1-4; a weak D match, TRBD1 (5 bases). Germline V gives CDR1 DFQATT, CDR2 SNEGSKA (reference sequence). The CDR3 extends over 13 amino acids. Between the trimmed V and J ends, which lost 6 bases and 3 bases, there was a span of 11 bases.

V is TRBV12-3 or TRBV12-4 and J is TRBJ2-3; 8 bases match TRBD2. The CDR3 sequence is 14 residues long. Trimming cost V 2 bases and J 12 bases; bases outside gene matches: 10. Here the CDR3 DNA reads TGTGCCAGCAGTTTACCCCCTCCGGGGGGGTATCAGTATTTT. Translation gives CASSLPPPGGYQYF.

The V call is TRBV6-2 or TRBV6-3, the J call TRBJ2-7; possibly TRBD1 for D (8 bases). The ends were cut back, 4 bases at V and 5 bases at J, with 27 bases in the middle. Germline V gene lookup returns CDR1 MNHEY and CDR2 SVGEGT. This CDR3 region has 18 residues. CDR3 in amino acids: CASSWTIETRTGRDEQYF. The DNA for the CDR3 is TGTGCCAGCAGTTGGACGATAGAAACAAGGACAGGGAGGGACGAGCAGTACTTC.

The chain joins TRBV20-1 to TRBJ2-5; TRBD2 aligns across 7 bases. Germline CDR1 is DFQATT and CDR2 is SNEGSKA (reference sequence). V lost 1 base to trimming and J lost 5 bases; unmatched junction nucleotides: 7. The CDR3 loop spans 14 amino acids. The CDR3 loop reads CSARVGRARETQYF. The CDR3 DNA reads TGCAGTGCTAGAGTGGGGAGGGCCCGGGAGACCCAGTACTTC.

This clonotype occurred a few times. This CDR3 is CASSSGVIDTQYF. In nucleotides, the CDR3 is TGTGCCAGCAGCTCCGGGGTTATAGATACGCAGTATTTT. The J gene is TRBJ2-3, the V gene TRBV7-6, with TRBD2 as a possible D gene (5 bases). Trimming left V 4 bases short and J 5 bases short, with 10 bases between. The CDR3 extends over 13 amino acids. In germline, CDR1 is SGHVS, CDR2 FNYEAQ.

The sample holds a few counts of this clonotype. This chain joins TRBV20-1 and TRBJ2-3; tentative D call: TRBD2 (5 bases). The V end was cut by 2 bases, the J end by 4 bases, with 13 bases between. The V gene's germline CDR1 is DFQATT and CDR2 SNEGSKA (reference sequence). The CDR3 extends over 14 amino acids. The CDR3 protein is CSARLADPADTQYF. Written as DNA, the CDR3 is TGCAGTGCTAGACTAGCAGACCCAGCAGATACGCAGTATTTT.

Only a few counts were recorded for this clonotype. This chain's CDR3 is CASSMLPSVGGSYEQYF. As DNA, the CDR3 is TGTGCCAGCAGCATGCTACCTAGCGTAGGTGGGTCCTACGAGCAGTACTTC. This chain connects TRBV5-4 to TRBJ2-7; D possibly corresponds to TRBD2 (6 bases). Between the trimmed V and J ends, which lost 4 bases and 1 base, there was a span of 21 bases. This CDR3 region has 17 residues. The germline V gene encodes CDR1 SGHNT and CDR2 YYREEE (reference sequence).

This rearrangement joins TRBV4-1 to TRBJ1-2; D may be TRBD1 (5 bases). The CDR3 is 17 residues long. V lost 1 base to trimming and J lost 0 bases, with 15 bases between them. The germline gives CDR1 MGHRA, CDR2 YSYEKL. CDR3: CASSQVFTSGTNYGYTF. CDR3 in DNA: TGCGCCAGCAGCCAAGTTTTCACCTCAGGGACTAACTATGGCTACACCTTC.

This chain joins TRBV3-1 and TRBJ1-1; D gene unclear. V lost 1 base, J lost 0 bases, and 9 bases lay in between. The germline gives CDR1 LGHDT, CDR2 YNNKEL (reference sequence). The CDR3 covers 15 residues. For the CDR3, the DNA is TGTGCCAGCAGCCAAGGGGGTCACCTGAACACTGAAGCTTTCTTT. This codes for CASSQGGHLNTEAFF.

The V call is TRBV21-1, the J call TRBJ2-3; the table's D call, TRBD1, has no DNA check behind it. TRBV21-1 is designated a pseudogene. This CDR3 region has 18 residues. Here the CDR3 DNA reads TGTGCCAGCAGCAAAGGGCCCCCCGGCGGAACTAGCACAGATACGCAGTATTTT. Its translation is CASSKGPPGGTSTDTQYF.

CDR3 sequence: CASTTGLNYGYTF. The CDR3 bases are TGTGCCAGCACAACAGGACTTAACTATGGCTACACCTTC. J is TRBJ1-2 and V is TRBV6-1; possible D gene TRBD1, 5 bases. The V gene lost 7 bases and the J gene lost 1 base, with 10 bases spanning the gap. This CDR3 contains 13 residues. Germline-derived CDR1 and CDR2 are MNHNS and SASEGT.

J is TRBJ2-7 and V is TRBV18; 10 bases are a match to TRBD2. Germline values: CDR1 KGHSH, CDR2 LQKENI. V shed 4 bases and J 4 bases; nucleotides not matched to a gene: 10. The CDR3 runs to 16 residues. CDR3 DNA sequence: TGTGCCAGCTCACGGCTCACGCCTAGCGGGAGTTACGAGCAGTACTTC. Its protein product is CASSRLTPSGSYEQYF.

The rearrangement joins TRBV4-2 to TRBJ2-4; 8 nucleotides match TRBD2. Germline V gene lookup returns CDR1 LGHNA and CDR2 YNFKEQ. Trimming cost V 3 bases and J 5 bases; bases outside gene matches: 12. The CDR3 is 17 residues long. DNA for the CDR3: TGTGCCAGCAGCCACCGCACTACCGACGGGGGGGAAAACATTCAGTACTTC. This encodes CASSHRTTDGGENIQYF.